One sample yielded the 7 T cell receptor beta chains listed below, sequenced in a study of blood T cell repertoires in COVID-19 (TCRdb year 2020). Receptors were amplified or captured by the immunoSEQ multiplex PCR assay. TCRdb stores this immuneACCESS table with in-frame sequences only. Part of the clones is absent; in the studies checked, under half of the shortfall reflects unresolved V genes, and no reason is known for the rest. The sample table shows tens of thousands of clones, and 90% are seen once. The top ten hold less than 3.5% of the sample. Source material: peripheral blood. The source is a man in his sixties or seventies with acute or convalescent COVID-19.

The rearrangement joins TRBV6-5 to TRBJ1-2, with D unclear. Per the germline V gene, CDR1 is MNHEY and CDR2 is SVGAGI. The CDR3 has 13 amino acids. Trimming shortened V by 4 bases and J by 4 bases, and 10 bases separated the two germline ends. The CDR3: CASSSSGPYGYTF. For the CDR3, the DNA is TGTGCCAGCAGTTCCTCGGGCCCCTATGGCTACACCTTC.

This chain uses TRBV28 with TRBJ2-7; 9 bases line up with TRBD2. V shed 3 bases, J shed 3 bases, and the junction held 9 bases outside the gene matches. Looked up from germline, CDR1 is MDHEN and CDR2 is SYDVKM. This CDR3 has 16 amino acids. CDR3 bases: TGTGCCAGCAGTTTGATCGCCGGTAGCGGGGGCTACGAGCAGTACTTC. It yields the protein CASSLIAGSGGYEQYF. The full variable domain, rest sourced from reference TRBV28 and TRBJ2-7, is DVKVTQSSRYLVKRTGEKVFLECVQDMDHENMFWYRQDPGLGLRLIYFSYDVKMKEKGDIPEGYSVSREKKERFSLILESASTNQTSMYLCASSLIAGSGGYEQYFGPGTRLTVT.

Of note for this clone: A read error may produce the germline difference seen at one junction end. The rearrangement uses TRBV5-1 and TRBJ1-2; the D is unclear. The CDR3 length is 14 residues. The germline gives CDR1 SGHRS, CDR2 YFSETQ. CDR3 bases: TGCGCCAGCAGTTTGGACGGGGAGAAGTATGGCTACACCTTC. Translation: CASSLDGEKYGYTF.

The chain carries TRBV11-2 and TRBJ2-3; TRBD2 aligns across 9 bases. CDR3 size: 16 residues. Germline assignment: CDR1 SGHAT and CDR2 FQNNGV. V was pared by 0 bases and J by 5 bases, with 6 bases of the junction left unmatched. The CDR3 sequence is CASSLDGIAGVDTQYF. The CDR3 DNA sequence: TGTGCCAGCAGCTTAGATGGGATAGCGGGAGTAGATACGCAGTATTTT.

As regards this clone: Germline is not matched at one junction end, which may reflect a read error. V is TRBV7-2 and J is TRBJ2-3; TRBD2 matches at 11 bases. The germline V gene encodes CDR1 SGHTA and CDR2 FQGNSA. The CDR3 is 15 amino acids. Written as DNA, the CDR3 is TGTGCCAGCAGCGTAGCGGGGGGGCCATCAGATACGCAGTATTTT. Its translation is CASSVAGGPSDTQYF.

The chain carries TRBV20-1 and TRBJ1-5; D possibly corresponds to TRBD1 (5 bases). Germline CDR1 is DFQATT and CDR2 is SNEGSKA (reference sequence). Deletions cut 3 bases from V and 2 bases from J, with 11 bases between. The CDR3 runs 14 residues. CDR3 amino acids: CSASWGRGNQPQHF. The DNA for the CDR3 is TGCAGTGCTAGTTGGGGCCGGGGCAATCAGCCCCAGCATTTT.

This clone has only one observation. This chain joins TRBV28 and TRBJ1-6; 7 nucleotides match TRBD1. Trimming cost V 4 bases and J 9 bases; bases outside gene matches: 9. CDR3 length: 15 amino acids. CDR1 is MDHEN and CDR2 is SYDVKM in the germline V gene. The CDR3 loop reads CASSWETGTGSPLHF. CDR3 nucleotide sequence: TGTGCCAGCAGTTGGGAGACAGGGACGGGTTCACCCCTCCACTTT.